Each of the 7 T cell receptor beta chains below was sequenced from the same sample in a study of cytomegalovirus exposure and HLA in healthy donors (dated by TCRdb to the late 2010s). Libraries were prepared through the immunoSEQ multiplex PCR assay. For the multiplex PCR, a mixture combining 60 forward primers for TCR Vbeta segments and 13 reverse primers for TCR Jbeta segments was used. In TCRdb, the immuneACCESS table is reduced to in-frame sequences with V and J assigned. These tables do not hold every clone; where another copy was compared, an unresolved V gene accounts for under half, and the others remain unexplained. The sample records roughly 170,000 clones, roughly 70% of which are singletons. Of the sample, approximately 1.5% is held by the ten largest clones. The specimen sequenced was PBMCs. These TCRs come from a girl aged 10-17 years in good health and CMV-seronegative.

The gene calls are TRBV9 and TRBJ1-2; the D gene is possibly TRBD1 (6 bases). Germline V CDR1 and CDR2: SGDLS, YYNGEE. There are 16 residues in the CDR3. The V gene lost 4 bases and the J gene lost 1 base, with 17 bases spanning the gap. In DNA form, the CDR3 reads TGTGCCAGCAGCAAAGGACAGTTGACAATTAACTATGGCTACACCTTC. Translated: CASSKGQLTINYGYTF.

The CDR3: CASSRWESTEAFF. The CDR3 coding sequence is TGTGCCAGCAGCCGTTGGGAGTCCACTGAAGCTTTCTTT. The chain joins TRBV11-2 to TRBJ1-1; D unclear. The V end lost 5 bases, the J end lost 4 bases, and 11 bases lay between the germline ends. This CDR3 comprises 13 residues. Per germline, CDR1 SGHAT and CDR2 FQNNGV.

This chain connects TRBV7-8 to TRBJ1-4; no definite D call. This CDR3 contains 15 residues. Germline-derived CDR1 and CDR2 are SGHVS and FQNEAQ. Trimming removed 2 bases at V and 3 bases at J, with 10 bases between. This CDR3 reads CASSLFRGANEKLFF. CDR3 DNA sequence: TGTGCCAGCAGCTTATTTCGAGGAGCTAATGAAAAACTGTTTTTT.

V usage is TRBV11-3 and J usage is TRBJ2-5, with TRBD1 as a possible D gene (5 bases). Trimming removed 2 bases at V and 0 bases at J, with 7 bases between. Germline V gives CDR1 SGHNT, CDR2 YENEEA. The CDR3 runs to 14 residues. In DNA form, the CDR3 reads TGTGCCAGCAGCTTATTAGGGGACCAAGAGACCCAGTACTTC. Protein product: CASSLLGDQETQYF.

J is TRBJ1-1 and V is TRBV14, with TRBD1 as a possible D gene (5 bases). V was cut by 1 base and J by 0 bases, with 15 bases left in between. Germline V gene sequence: CDR1 SGHDN, CDR2 FVKESK. This CDR3 comprises 17 residues. The CDR3 coding sequence is TGTGCCAGCAGCCAAGGTGGGGCAGGGAAAATGAACACTGAAGCTTTCTTT. It yields the protein CASSQGGAGKMNTEAFF.

Only one count was recorded for this clone. The V and J genes are TRBV4-1 and TRBJ2-2; TRBD2 agrees at 7 bases. This CDR3 has 18 residues. After removal of 0 bases from V and 4 bases from J, the junction contained 11 bases not matched to a gene. Germline V gene lookup returns CDR1 MGHRA and CDR2 YSYEKL. The DNA for the CDR3 is TGCGCCAGCAGCCAAGAAGTAGCCGCGGGGGTCCCCACCGGGGAGCTGTTTTTT. Translation: CASSQEVAAGVPTGELFF.

This clone was seen a handful of times. The chain combines TRBV6-6 with TRBJ2-1, with D perhaps matching TRBD1 (5 bases). This CDR3 region has 15 residues. In germline, CDR1 is MNHNY, CDR2 SVGAGI (reference sequence). Trimming cost V 2 bases and J 0 bases, with 8 bases left between them. The CDR3 sequence: CASSYRGNSYNEQFF. CDR3 DNA: TGTGCCAGCAGTTACAGGGGAAACTCCTACAATGAGCAGTTCTTC.